These 6 T cell receptor beta chains were all obtained from the same sample, sequenced in a study of shared clonotypes between healthy human individuals. The table came from immunoSEQ multiplex PCR; TCRdb's copy has only in-frame clones and leaves some out. The sample consists of 2 million to 2.5 million clones, 95% of them appearing once. What was sequenced was naive CD4+ T cells sorted from blood. Subset: CD45RA+ positively selected. The receptors were sampled from a man aged 18 to 29 in good health.

This chain joins TRBV10-2 and TRBJ2-4; no clear D. V was clipped by 3 bases and J by 1 base, with 10 bases between them. The CDR3 spans 15 residues. Germline V gene sequence: CDR1 WSHSY, CDR2 SAAADI. The CDR3 loop reads CASSETTTAKNIQYF. The DNA for the CDR3 is TGCGCCAGCAGTGAAACGACAACCGCCAAAAACATTCAGTACTTC.

Notes on this clone: The sample carries other DNA sequences with the same CDR3. The rearrangement uses TRBV6-5 and TRBJ1-1; D gene ambiguous. Germline loops: CDR1 MNHEY, CDR2 SVGAGI. This CDR3 has 11 amino acids. Trimming pared 5 bases from V and 5 bases from J, leaving 6 bases between. CDR3 loop: CASSRGTEAFF. In nucleotides, the CDR3 is TGTGCCAGCAGTAGAGGGACTGAAGCTTTCTTT.

The chain recombines TRBV6-6 with TRBJ2-2, with D possibly matching TRBD1 (7 bases). This CDR3 is built from 15 residues. V lost 5 bases, J lost 7 bases, and 17 bases lay in between. The germline V gene encodes CDR1 MNHNY and CDR2 SVGAGI (reference sequence). CDR3 loop: CASSLQGGTGGELFF. The CDR3, as DNA: TGTGCCAGCAGTCTCCAGGGGGGTACTGGCGGGGAGCTGTTTTTT.

The chain couples TRBV19 to TRBJ1-1; 7 bases match TRBD1. Trimming removed 2 bases from V and 1 base from J; junction bases left unmatched: 4. Germline V gives CDR1 LNHDA, CDR2 SQIVND (reference sequence). The CDR3 is 15 residues long. CDR3 in DNA: TGTGCCAGTAGTATACAAGGGGGCAGGAACACTGAAGCTTTCTTT. Protein: CASSIQGGRNTEAFF.

Comment on this clone: This sample includes further DNA sequences coding for the same CDR3. V is TRBV7-2 and J is TRBJ2-7; maybe TRBD2 (6 bases). The CDR3 sequence is 14 residues long. Trimming cost V 0 bases and J 2 bases, with 8 bases left between them. CDR1 and CDR2 (germline): SGHTA, FQGNSA. The CDR3 spells CASSLAGGPYEQYF. In DNA, the CDR3 is TGTGCCAGCAGCTTAGCGGGAGGCCCCTACGAGCAGTACTTC.

The chain has TRBV4-3 and TRBJ1-2; D perhaps matches TRBD1 (5 bases). V was trimmed by 0 bases and J by 4 bases, leaving 9 bases between them. Germline assignment: CDR1 LGHNA and CDR2 YSLEER. CDR3 length: 14 residues. CDR3 nucleotide sequence: TGCGCCAGCAGCCAAGATCTGGGGACCTATGGCTACACCTTC. The encoded protein is CASSQDLGTYGYTF.